This T cell receptor beta chain comes out of a study of cytomegalovirus exposure and HLA in healthy donors. General study findings and limits: Beyond CMV serostatus, there was no information to go on about immune exposure. A later analysis linked a missense variant in DCLRE1C to the trimming of TCR beta V and J genes. While the bulk of TCR sequences proved rare, some public TCRs turned up in many donors. Several V segments, TRBV6-2 and TRBV6-3 among them, could not be told apart and were dropped.

Primers: 60 Vbeta forward and 13 Jbeta reverse. Clones were read by immunoSEQ multiplex PCR, and TCRdb kept only the in-frame ones, dropping some. The sample has fewer than 150,000 clones; roughly three quarters are singletons. This clone came up once. Its cognate antigen is unknown. CDR3 length: 14 residues. The sequenced material came from PBMCs. The chain carries TRBV21-1 and TRBJ2-7; the table's D gene call, TRBD1, was not cross checked with the DNA. TRBV21-1 represents a pseudogene. The receptor comes from a woman aged 45 to 65 in good health and CMV-seronegative. The CDR3, as DNA: TGTGCCAGCAGCAAGGGCAGGGGGCAATACGAGCAGTACTTC. Its protein is CASSKGRGQYEQYF.